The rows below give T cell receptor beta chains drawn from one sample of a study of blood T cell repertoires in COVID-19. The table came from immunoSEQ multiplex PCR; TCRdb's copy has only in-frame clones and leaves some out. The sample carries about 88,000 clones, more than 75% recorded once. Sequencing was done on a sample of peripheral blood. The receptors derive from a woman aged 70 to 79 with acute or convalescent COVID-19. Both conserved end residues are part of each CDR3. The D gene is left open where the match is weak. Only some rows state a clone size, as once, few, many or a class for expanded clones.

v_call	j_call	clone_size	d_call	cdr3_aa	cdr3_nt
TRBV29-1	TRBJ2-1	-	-	CSVAGPGTPYNEQFF	TGCAGCGTTGCTGGCCCCGGGACACCTTACAATGAGCAGTTCTTC
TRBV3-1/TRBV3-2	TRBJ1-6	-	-	CASSQEQGVGNSPLHF	TGTGCCAGCAGCCAAGAACAGGGTGTTGGAAATTCACCCCTCCACTTT
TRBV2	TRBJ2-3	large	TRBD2	CASSDSGRSADTQYF	TGTGCCAGCAGTGACAGCGGGAGGAGTGCAGATACGCAGTATTTT
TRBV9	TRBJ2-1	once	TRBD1	CASGQGTWNEQFF	TGCGCCTCGGGACAGGGGACTTGGAATGAGCAGTTCTTC
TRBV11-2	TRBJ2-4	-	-	CASSLDSLLLRGIAKNIQYF	TGTGCCAGCAGCTTAGATTCCCTCCTCCTACGGGGGATAGCCAAAAACATTCAGTACTTC
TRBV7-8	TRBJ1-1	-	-	CASSTQGGANTEAFF	TGTGCCAGCAGCACGCAGGGCGGTGCGAACACTGAAGCTTTCTTT
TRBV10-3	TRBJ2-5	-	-	CAISPPDSYQETQYF	TGTGCCATCAGTCCCCCGGACTCGTACCAAGAGACCCAGTACTTC
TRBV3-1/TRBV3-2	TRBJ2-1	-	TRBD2	CASSQEPGLAGHEQFF	TGTGCCAGCAGCCAAGAACCGGGACTAGCGGGTCATGAGCAGTTCTTC
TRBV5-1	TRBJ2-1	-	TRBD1	CASSRTGGPTSYNEQFF	TGCGCCAGCAGTCGGACAGGGGGCCCAACCTCCTACAATGAGCAGTTCTTC
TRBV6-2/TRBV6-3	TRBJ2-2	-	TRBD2	CASSRKSTSATGELFF	TGTGCCAGCAGTCGGAAGTCAACTAGCGCTACCGGGGAGCTGTTTTTT
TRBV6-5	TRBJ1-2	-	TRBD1	CASSPRKGADGYTF	TGTGCCAGCAGTCCGAGGAAGGGGGCCGATGGCTACACCTTC
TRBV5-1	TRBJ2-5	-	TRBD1	CASSIGQGAWETQYF	TGCGCCAGCAGCATCGGACAGGGGGCATGGGAGACCCAGTACTTC
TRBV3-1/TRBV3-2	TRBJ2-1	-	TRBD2	CASSRHVTSGGNEQFF	TGTGCCAGCAGCCGCCATGTTACTAGCGGGGGTAATGAGCAGTTCTTC
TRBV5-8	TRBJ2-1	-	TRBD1	CASSNGQGYNEQFF	TGTGCCAGCAGCAACGGACAGGGGTACAATGAGCAGTTCTTC
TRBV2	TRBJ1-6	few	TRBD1	CAGSSSREQGWHNSPLHF	TGTGCCGGCTCATCGAGTAGAGAACAGGGGTGGCATAATTCACCCCTCCACTTT
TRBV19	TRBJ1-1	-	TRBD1	CASSIDRGLRLQGGTEAFF	TGTGCCAGTAGTATAGATCGAGGCTTACGACTACAGGGGGGCACTGAAGCTTTCTTT
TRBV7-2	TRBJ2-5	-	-	CASSLVSGYQETQYF	TGTGCCAGCAGCTTAGTTTCCGGGTACCAAGAGACCCAGTACTTC
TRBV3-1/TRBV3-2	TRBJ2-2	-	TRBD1	CASSPTGGITGELFF	TGTGCCAGCAGCCCAACAGGGGGAATCACCGGGGAGCTGTTTTTT
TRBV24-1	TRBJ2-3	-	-	CATSDLHSGLTDTQYF	TGTGCCACCAGTGATTTGCATAGCGGCCTCACAGATACGCAGTATTTT
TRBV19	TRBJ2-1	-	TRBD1	CANGQGVNEQFF	TGTGCCAATGGACAGGGCGTCAATGAGCAGTTCTTC
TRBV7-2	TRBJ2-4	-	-	CASSLGLENIQYF	TGTGCCAGCAGCTTGGGCCTCGAAAACATTCAGTACTTC
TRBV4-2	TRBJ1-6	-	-	CASSQLGGAGNSPLHF	TGTGCCAGCAGCCAGTTGGGCGGGGCCGGCAATTCACCCCTCCACTTT